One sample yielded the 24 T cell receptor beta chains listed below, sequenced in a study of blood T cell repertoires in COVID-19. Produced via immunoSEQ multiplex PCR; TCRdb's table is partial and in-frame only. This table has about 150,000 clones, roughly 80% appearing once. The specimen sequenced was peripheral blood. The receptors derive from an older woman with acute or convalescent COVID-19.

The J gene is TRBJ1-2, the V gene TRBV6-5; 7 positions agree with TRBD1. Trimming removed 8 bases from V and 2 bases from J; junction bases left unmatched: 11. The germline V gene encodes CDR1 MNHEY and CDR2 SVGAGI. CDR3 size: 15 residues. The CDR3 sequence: CASLPGTANNYGYTF. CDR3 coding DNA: TGTGCCAGCCTGCCTGGGACAGCTAACAACTATGGCTACACCTTC.

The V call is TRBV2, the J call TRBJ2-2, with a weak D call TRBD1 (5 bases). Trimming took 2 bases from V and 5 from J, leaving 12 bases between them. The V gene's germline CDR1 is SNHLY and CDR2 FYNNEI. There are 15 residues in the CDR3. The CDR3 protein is CASSEQGSGTGELFF. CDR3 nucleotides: TGTGCCAGCAGTGAACAGGGAAGTGGGACCGGGGAGCTGTTTTTT.

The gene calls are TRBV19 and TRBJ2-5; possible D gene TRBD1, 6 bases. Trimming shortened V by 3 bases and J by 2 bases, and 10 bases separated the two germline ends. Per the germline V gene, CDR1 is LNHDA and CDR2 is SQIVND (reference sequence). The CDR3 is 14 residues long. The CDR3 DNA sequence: TGTGCCAGTAGTATGGACAGTATTCAAGAGACCCAGTACTTC. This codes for CASSMDSIQETQYF.

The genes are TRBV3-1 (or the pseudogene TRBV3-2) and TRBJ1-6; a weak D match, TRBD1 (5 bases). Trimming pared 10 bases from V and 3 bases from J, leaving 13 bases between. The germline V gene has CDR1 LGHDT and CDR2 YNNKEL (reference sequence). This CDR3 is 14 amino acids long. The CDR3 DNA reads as TGTGCCACTGCGGGGGGGATCTATAATTCACCCCTCCACTTT. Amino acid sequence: CATAGGIYNSPLHF.

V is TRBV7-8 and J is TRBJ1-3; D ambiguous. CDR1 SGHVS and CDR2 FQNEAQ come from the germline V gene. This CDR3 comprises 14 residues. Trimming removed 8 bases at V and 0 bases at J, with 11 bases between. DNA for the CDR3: TGTGCCAGCGGTCAGACTCACTCTGGAAACACCATATATTTT. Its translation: CASGQTHSGNTIYF.

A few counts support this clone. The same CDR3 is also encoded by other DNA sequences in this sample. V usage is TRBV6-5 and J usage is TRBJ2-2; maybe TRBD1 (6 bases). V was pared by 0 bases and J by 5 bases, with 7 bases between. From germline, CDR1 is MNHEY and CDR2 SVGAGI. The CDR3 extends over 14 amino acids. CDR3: CASSYSRGTGELFF. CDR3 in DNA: TGTGCCAGCAGTTACTCGAGGGGGACCGGGGAGCTGTTTTTT.

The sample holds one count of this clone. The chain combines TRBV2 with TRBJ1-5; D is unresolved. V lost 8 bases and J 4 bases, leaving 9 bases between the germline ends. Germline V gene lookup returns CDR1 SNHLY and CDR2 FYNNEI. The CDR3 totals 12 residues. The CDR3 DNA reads TGTGCCAGCGATCGAGGGAATCAGCCCCAGCATTTT. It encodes CASDRGNQPQHF. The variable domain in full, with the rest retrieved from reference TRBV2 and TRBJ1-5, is EPEVTQTPSHQVTQMGQEVILRCVPISNHLYFYWYRQILGQKVEFLVSFYNNEISEKSEIFDDQFSVERPDGSNFTLKIRSTKLEDSAMYFCASDRGNQPQHFGDGTRLSIL.

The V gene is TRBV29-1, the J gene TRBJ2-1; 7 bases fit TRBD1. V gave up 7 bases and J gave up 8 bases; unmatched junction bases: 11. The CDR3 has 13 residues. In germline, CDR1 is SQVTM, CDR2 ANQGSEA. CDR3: CSGMGQPPDEQFF. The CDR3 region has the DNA TGCAGCGGCATGGGACAGCCCCCCGATGAGCAGTTCTTC.

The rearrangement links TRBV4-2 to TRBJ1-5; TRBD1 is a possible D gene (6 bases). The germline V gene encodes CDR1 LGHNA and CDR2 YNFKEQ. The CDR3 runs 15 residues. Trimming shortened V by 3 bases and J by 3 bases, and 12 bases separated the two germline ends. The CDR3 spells CASSQQGNNNQPQHF. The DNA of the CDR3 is TGTGCCAGCAGCCAGCAGGGGAACAACAATCAGCCCCAGCATTTT.

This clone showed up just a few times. The DNA of the CDR3 is TGCGCCAGCAGCCAAGAAAGGACAGGGGGGTTATATGGCTACACCTTC. Protein: CASSQERTGGLYGYTF. V is TRBV4-1 and J is TRBJ1-2; 10 bases map to TRBD1. Unmatched junction bases numbered 6, after V lost 0 bases and J lost 5 bases. Germline V gives CDR1 MGHRA, CDR2 YSYEKL. The CDR3 runs 16 residues.

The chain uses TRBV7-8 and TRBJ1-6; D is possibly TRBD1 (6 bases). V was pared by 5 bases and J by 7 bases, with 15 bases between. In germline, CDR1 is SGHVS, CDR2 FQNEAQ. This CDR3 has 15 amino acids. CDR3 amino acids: CASSRGGLENSPLHF. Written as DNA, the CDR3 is TGTGCCAGCAGCCGAGGGGGACTGGAGAATTCACCCCTCCACTTT. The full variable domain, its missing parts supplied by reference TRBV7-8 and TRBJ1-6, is GAGVSQSPRYKVAKRGQDVALRCDPISGHVSLFWYQQALGQGPEFLTYFQNEAQLDKSGLPSDRFFAERPEGSVSTLKIQRTQQEDSAVYLCASSRGGLENSPLHFGNGTRLTVT.

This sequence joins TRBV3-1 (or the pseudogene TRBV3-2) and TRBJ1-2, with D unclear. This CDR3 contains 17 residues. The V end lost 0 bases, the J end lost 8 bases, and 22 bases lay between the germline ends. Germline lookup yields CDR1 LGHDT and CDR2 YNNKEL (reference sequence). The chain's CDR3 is CASSQDYTGSLVYGYTF. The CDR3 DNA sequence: TGTGCCAGCAGCCAAGATTACACCGGGTCTCTCGTATACGGCTACACCTTC.

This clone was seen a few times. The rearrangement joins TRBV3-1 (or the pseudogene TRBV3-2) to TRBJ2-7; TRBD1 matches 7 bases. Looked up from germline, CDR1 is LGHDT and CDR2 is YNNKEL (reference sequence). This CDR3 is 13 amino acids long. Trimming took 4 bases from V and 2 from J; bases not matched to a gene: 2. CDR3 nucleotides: TGTGCCAGCAGCCGACAGGGAGCCTACGAGCAGTACTTC. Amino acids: CASSRQGAYEQYF.

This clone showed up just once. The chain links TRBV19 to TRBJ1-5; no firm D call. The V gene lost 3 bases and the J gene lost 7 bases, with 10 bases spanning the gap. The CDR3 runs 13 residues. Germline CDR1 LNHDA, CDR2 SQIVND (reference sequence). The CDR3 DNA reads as TGTGCCAGTAGTATGGACTTAGGGCAGCCCCAGCATTTT. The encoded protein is CASSMDLGQPQHF. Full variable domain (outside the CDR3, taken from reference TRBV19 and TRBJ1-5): DGGITQSPKYLFRKEGQNVTLSCEQNLNHDAMYWYRQDPGQGLRLIYYSQIVNDFQKGDIAEGYSVSREKKESFPLTVTSAQKNPTAFYLCASSMDLGQPQHFGDGTRLSIL.

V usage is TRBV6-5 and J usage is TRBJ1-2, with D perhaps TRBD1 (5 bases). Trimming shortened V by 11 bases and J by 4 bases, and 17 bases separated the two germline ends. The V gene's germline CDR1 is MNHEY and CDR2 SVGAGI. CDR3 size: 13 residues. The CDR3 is CACSGGAGYGYTF. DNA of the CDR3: TGTGCCTGCTCAGGTGGGGCAGGCTATGGCTACACCTTC.

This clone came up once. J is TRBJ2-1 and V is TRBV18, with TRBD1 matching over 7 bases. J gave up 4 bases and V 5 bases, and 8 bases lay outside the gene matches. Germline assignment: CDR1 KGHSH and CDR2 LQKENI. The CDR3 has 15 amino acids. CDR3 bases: TGTGCCAGCTCAGCAGGACAGGAAATTTACAATGAGCAGTTCTTC. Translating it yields CASSAGQEIYNEQFF.

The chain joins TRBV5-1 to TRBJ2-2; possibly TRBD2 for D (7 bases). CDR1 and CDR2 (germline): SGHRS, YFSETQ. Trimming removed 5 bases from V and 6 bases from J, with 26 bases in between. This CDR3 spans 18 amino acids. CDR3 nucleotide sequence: TGCGCCAGCAGATTTGGAAGGGCGGGGGCCGAGGGAGCCGGGGAGCTGTTTTTT. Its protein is CASRFGRAGAEGAGELFF.

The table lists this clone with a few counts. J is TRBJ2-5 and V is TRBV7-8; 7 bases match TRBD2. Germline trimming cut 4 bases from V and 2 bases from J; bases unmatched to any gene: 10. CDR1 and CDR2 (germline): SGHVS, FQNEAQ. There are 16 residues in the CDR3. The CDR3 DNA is TGTGCCAGCAGCTCAGCTCGTAGGGACTATCAAGAGACCCAGTACTTC. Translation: CASSSARRDYQETQYF.

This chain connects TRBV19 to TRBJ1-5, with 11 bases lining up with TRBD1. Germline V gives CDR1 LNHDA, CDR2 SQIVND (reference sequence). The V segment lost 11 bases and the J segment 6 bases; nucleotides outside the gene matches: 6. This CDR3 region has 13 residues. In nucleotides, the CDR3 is TGTGCCGCTACGGACAGGGGGCCTCAGCCCCAGCATTTT. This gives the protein CAATDRGPQPQHF.

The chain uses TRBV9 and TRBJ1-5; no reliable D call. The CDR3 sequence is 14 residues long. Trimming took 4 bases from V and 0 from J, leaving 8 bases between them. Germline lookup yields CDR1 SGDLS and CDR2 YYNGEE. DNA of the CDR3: TGTGCCAGCAGCTCTAGCAGTAGCAATCAGCCCCAGCATTTT. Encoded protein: CASSSSSSNQPQHF.

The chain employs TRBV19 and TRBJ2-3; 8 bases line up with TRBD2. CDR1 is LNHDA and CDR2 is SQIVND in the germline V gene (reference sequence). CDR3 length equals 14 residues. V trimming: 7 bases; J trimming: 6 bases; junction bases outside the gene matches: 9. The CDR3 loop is CASTLAGWMDTQYF. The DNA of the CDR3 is TGTGCCAGTACCTTAGCGGGGTGGATGGATACGCAGTATTTT.

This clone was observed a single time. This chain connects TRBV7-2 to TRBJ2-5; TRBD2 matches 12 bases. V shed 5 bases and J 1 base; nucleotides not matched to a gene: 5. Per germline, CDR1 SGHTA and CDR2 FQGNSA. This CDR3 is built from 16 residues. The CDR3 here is CASSLGLAGSQETQYF. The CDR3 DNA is TGTGCCAGCAGCCTAGGACTAGCGGGGAGCCAAGAGACCCAGTACTTC.

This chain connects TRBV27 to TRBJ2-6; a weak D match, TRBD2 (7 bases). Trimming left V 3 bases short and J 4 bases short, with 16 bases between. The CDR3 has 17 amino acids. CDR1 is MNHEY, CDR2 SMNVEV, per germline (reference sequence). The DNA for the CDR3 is TGTGCCAGCAGTTTCGGGGGGCGTCCCCCCGGGGCCAACGTCCTGACTTTC. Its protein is CASSFGGRPPGANVLTF.

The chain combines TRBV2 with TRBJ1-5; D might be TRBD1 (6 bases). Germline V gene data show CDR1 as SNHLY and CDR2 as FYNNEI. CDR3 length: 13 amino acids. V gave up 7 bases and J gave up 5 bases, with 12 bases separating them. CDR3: CASTQDSDQPQHF. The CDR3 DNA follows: TGTGCCAGCACCCAGGACAGCGATCAGCCCCAGCATTTT. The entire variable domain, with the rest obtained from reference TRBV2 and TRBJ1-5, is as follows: EPEVTQTPSHQVTQMGQEVILRCVPISNHLYFYWYRQILGQKVEFLVSFYNNEISEKSEIFDDQFSVERPDGSNFTLKIRSTKLEDSAMYFCASTQDSDQPQHFGDGTRLSIL.